Presented here are 4 T cell receptor beta chains from one specimen sequenced in a study of Ad26.COV2.S vaccination and SARS-CoV-2 variants. Assay used: immunoSEQ multiplex PCR; TCRdb lists only in-frame clones, some missing. The sample yields fewer than 600,000 clones, nearly 90% seen once. Treatment described: some 20 received Ad26.COV2.S at low or high dose, single or two shots; about 5 received placebo; per-sample allocation not given. Material that was analyzed had been drawn on day 63 after the first vaccine or placebo injection. The sample was peripheral blood, taken in a trial of Ad26.COV2.S vaccine versus placebo. The receptors originated from a person between 18 and 60 years old who received the Ad26.COV2.S COVID-19 vaccine or a placebo.

The chain recombines TRBV3-1 (or the pseudogene TRBV3-2) with TRBJ2-4; D unresolved. Trimming took off 4 bases at V and 3 bases at J, with 10 bases between the two ends. Germline V lookup: CDR1 LGHDT, CDR2 YNNKEL (reference sequence). The CDR3 has 14 amino acids. For the CDR3, the DNA is TGTGCCAGCAGCCGTTTTGACGACAAAAACATTCAGTACTTC. Residues: CASSRFDDKNIQYF.

This chain joins TRBV2 and TRBJ1-6, with D tentatively TRBD1 (5 bases). The CDR3 contains 13 residues. Germline lookup yields CDR1 SNHLY and CDR2 FYNNEI. Between the trimmed V and J ends, which lost 8 bases and 7 bases, there was a span of 12 bases. The CDR3 nucleotides are TGTGCCAGCGAGACAGATAACAATTCACCCCTCCACTTT. Amino acids: CASETDNNSPLHF.

This clone was detected once. This rearrangement joins TRBV28 to TRBJ1-6; D not certain. There are 17 residues in the CDR3. Trimming took 2 bases from V and 0 from J, leaving 11 bases between them. Germline CDR1 reads MDHEN; CDR2 reads SYDVKM. This CDR3 reads CASSLNPWSSYNSPLHF. The CDR3 DNA sequence: TGTGCCAGCAGTTTAAATCCGTGGAGCTCCTATAATTCACCCCTCCACTTT.

This clone has just one count. The chain combines TRBV4-1 with TRBJ1-1; D may be TRBD1 (5 bases). The germline V and J ends were trimmed by 0 bases and 0 bases, with 17 bases remaining between them. CDR3 length equals 18 residues. Looked up from germline, CDR1 is MGHRA and CDR2 is YSYEKL. This CDR3 is CASSQETWGHGVNTEAFF. The DNA for the CDR3 is TGCGCCAGCAGCCAAGAAACGTGGGGCCATGGGGTGAACACTGAAGCTTTCTTT.